A selection of T cell receptor beta chains follows, all from one sample in a study of control samples from healthy donors and cancer patients. Data came from immunoSEQ multiplex PCR; TCRdb stores just in-frame clones and leaves some out. The sample carries 200,000 to 250,000 clones, about 93% recorded once. The specimen sequenced was blood. The receptor set was obtained from a man over 45 in good health. Both conserved end residues are part of each CDR3. Each record gives: CDR3 length, clone size, J gene, V gene, D gene, CDR3 protein, CDR3 DNA. D genes are given only for firm matches. A row's size may be missing; if present it is once, few, many or a size class.

len: 17
abundance: -
j_gene: TRBJ1-6
v_gene: TRBV7-8
d_gene: TRBD1
CDR3aa: CASSLEAWGQPYSPLHF
CDR3nt: TGTGCCAGCAGCTTAGAAGCTTGGGGACAGCCCTATTCACCCCTCCACTTT

len: 15
abundance: -
j_gene: TRBJ1-4
v_gene: TRBV7-9
d_gene: -
CDR3aa: CASSLGRDALEKLFF
CDR3nt: TGTGCCAGCAGCTTGGGCCGGGACGCTTTAGAAAAACTGTTTTTT

len: 15
abundance: -
j_gene: TRBJ1-4
v_gene: TRBV5-5
d_gene: -
CDR3aa: CASGPLSGGNEKLFF
CDR3nt: TGTGCCAGCGGACCCCTCTCGGGGGGGAATGAAAAACTGTTTTTT

len: 16
abundance: -
j_gene: TRBJ2-1
v_gene: TRBV18
d_gene: TRBD1
CDR3aa: CASSMTGRSSYNEQFF
CDR3nt: TGTGCCAGCTCAATGACAGGGCGTAGCTCCTACAATGAGCAGTTCTTC

len: 13
abundance: -
j_gene: TRBJ1-1
v_gene: TRBV5-6
d_gene: -
CDR3aa: CASRFGRGTEAFF
CDR3nt: TGTGCCAGCAGATTTGGACGGGGCACTGAAGCTTTCTTT

len: 16
abundance: -
j_gene: TRBJ1-1
v_gene: TRBV11-2
d_gene: -
CDR3aa: CASSLPQGAGGTEAFF
CDR3nt: TGTGCCAGCAGCCTGCCCCAGGGCGCGGGGGGCACTGAAGCTTTCTTT

len: 18
abundance: -
j_gene: TRBJ1-2
v_gene: TRBV5-1
d_gene: -
CDR3aa: CASSLVSRSTIGEGGYTF
CDR3nt: TGCGCCAGCAGCTTGGTTTCGAGATCCACGATTGGGGAAGGTGGCTACACCTTC

len: 16
abundance: -
j_gene: TRBJ1-5
v_gene: TRBV28
d_gene: -
CDR3aa: CASRSDGVNSNQPQHF
CDR3nt: TGTGCCAGCAGATCGGACGGTGTTAATAGCAATCAGCCCCAGCATTTT

len: 13
abundance: -
j_gene: TRBJ1-1
v_gene: TRBV11-2
d_gene: -
CDR3aa: CASSFYVGTEAFF
CDR3nt: TGTGCCAGCAGCTTCTACGTTGGCACTGAAGCTTTCTTT

len: 13
abundance: many
j_gene: TRBJ2-7
v_gene: TRBV4-2
d_gene: -
CDR3aa: CASSQGSRDEQYF
CDR3nt: TGTGCCAGCAGCCAAGGGTCCAGGGACGAGCAGTACTTC

len: 17
abundance: -
j_gene: TRBJ2-1
v_gene: TRBV5-1
d_gene: -
CDR3aa: CASSLDVRASSYNEQFF
CDR3nt: TGCGCCAGCAGCTTGGATGTCCGGGCCAGCTCCTACAATGAGCAGTTCTTC

len: 15
abundance: -
j_gene: TRBJ2-3
v_gene: TRBV5-1
d_gene: -
CDR3aa: CASSLFRPSTDTQYF
CDR3nt: TGCGCCAGCAGCTTGTTCCGGCCCAGCACAGATACGCAGTATTTT

len: 12
abundance: -
j_gene: TRBJ2-7
v_gene: TRBV6-5
d_gene: -
CDR3aa: CASVRVTYEQYF
CDR3nt: TGTGCCAGCGTTAGGGTTACCTACGAGCAGTACTTC

len: 14
abundance: -
j_gene: TRBJ1-3
v_gene: TRBV6-5
d_gene: TRBD1
CDR3aa: CASNGGTAGNTIYF
CDR3nt: TGTGCCAGCAACGGCGGGACAGCTGGAAACACCATATATTTT

len: 16
abundance: -
j_gene: TRBJ2-5
v_gene: TRBV5-1
d_gene: TRBD2
CDR3aa: CASSLRSTSGDETQYF
CDR3nt: TGCGCCAGCAGCCTACGATCGACTAGCGGGGATGAGACCCAGTACTTC

len: 13
abundance: -
j_gene: TRBJ1-1
v_gene: TRBV5-4
d_gene: -
CDR3aa: CASSRGQNTEAFF
CDR3nt: TGTGCCAGCAGCCGAGGACAGAACACTGAAGCTTTCTTT

len: 15
abundance: -
j_gene: TRBJ1-3
v_gene: TRBV5-6
d_gene: -
CDR3aa: CASSDQPASGNTIYF
CDR3nt: TGTGCCAGCAGCGATCAGCCCGCCTCTGGAAACACCATATATTTT

len: 13
abundance: -
j_gene: TRBJ1-2
v_gene: TRBV5-1
d_gene: -
CDR3aa: CASSLTESYGYTF
CDR3nt: TGCGCCAGCAGCTTGACAGAATCCTATGGCTACACCTTC

len: 12
abundance: -
j_gene: TRBJ2-2
v_gene: TRBV7-2
d_gene: -
CDR3aa: CASGIYLRELFF
CDR3nt: TGTGCCAGCGGGATTTACCTGAGGGAGCTGTTTTTT

len: 16
abundance: -
j_gene: TRBJ2-7
v_gene: TRBV7-9
d_gene: -
CDR3aa: CASSPGQEGPPYEQYF
CDR3nt: TGTGCCAGCAGCCCAGGTCAAGAGGGACCCCCCTACGAGCAGTACTTC

len: 13
abundance: once
j_gene: TRBJ1-2
v_gene: TRBV25-1
d_gene: TRBD1
CDR3aa: CASGPGGGGGYTF
CDR3nt: TGTGCCAGCGGGCCGGGAGGGGGCGGTGGCTACACCTTC

len: 18
abundance: -
j_gene: TRBJ1-1
v_gene: TRBV7-9
d_gene: -
CDR3aa: CASSSPPRGKGANTEAFF
CDR3nt: TGTGCCAGCAGCTCCCCCCCTAGGGGAAAGGGAGCGAACACTGAAGCTTTCTTT

len: 12
abundance: -
j_gene: TRBJ2-7
v_gene: TRBV20-1
d_gene: -
CDR3aa: CSASDQAYEQYF
CDR3nt: TGCAGTGCTAGTGATCAGGCCTACGAGCAGTACTTC

len: 15
abundance: -
j_gene: TRBJ1-5
v_gene: TRBV5-1
d_gene: TRBD1
CDR3aa: CASSSTGERNQPQHF
CDR3nt: TGCGCCAGCAGCTCTACAGGGGAGCGGAATCAGCCCCAGCATTTT

len: 18
abundance: -
j_gene: TRBJ2-3
v_gene: TRBV18
d_gene: TRBD2
CDR3aa: CASSHGTSGGSGADTQYF
CDR3nt: TGTGCCAGCTCACACGGGACTAGCGGGGGGTCCGGAGCAGATACGCAGTATTTT

len: 16
abundance: -
j_gene: TRBJ2-1
v_gene: TRBV18
d_gene: TRBD1
CDR3aa: CASSPPRDRVYNEQFF
CDR3nt: TGTGCCAGCTCACCACCCCGGGACAGGGTTTACAATGAGCAGTTCTTC

len: 17
abundance: -
j_gene: TRBJ1-2
v_gene: TRBV10-1
d_gene: -
CDR3aa: CASSDRTDWGAFYGYTF
CDR3nt: TGCGCCAGCAGTGATAGGACGGACTGGGGGGCCTTCTATGGCTACACCTTC

len: 16
abundance: once
j_gene: TRBJ2-2
v_gene: TRBV5-1
d_gene: -
CDR3aa: CASSPTITGNTGELFF
CDR3nt: TGCGCCAGCAGCCCAACTATTACAGGGAACACCGGGGAGCTGTTTTTT

len: 10
abundance: -
j_gene: TRBJ1-2
v_gene: TRBV2
d_gene: -
CDR3aa: CASRAGSYTF
CDR3nt: TGTGCCAGCAGGGCAGGAAGCTACACCTTC

len: 13
abundance: -
j_gene: TRBJ2-6
v_gene: TRBV12-3/TRBV12-4
d_gene: -
CDR3aa: CASANSGANVLTF
CDR3nt: TGTGCCAGCGCGAACTCTGGGGCCAACGTCCTGACTTTC

len: 10
abundance: -
j_gene: TRBJ2-7
v_gene: TRBV29-1
d_gene: -
CDR3aa: CSVWMAEQYF
CDR3nt: TGCAGCGTTTGGATGGCCGAGCAGTACTTC

len: 15
abundance: -
j_gene: TRBJ2-7
v_gene: TRBV18
d_gene: -
CDR3aa: CASSPLNRGGNEQYF
CDR3nt: TGTGCCAGCTCACCCTTAAACAGGGGGGGCAACGAGCAGTACTTC

len: 11
abundance: once
j_gene: TRBJ2-5
v_gene: TRBV29-1
d_gene: -
CDR3aa: CSVVVLETQYF
CDR3nt: TGCAGCGTTGTAGTCCTGGAGACCCAGTACTTC

len: 15
abundance: -
j_gene: TRBJ2-6
v_gene: TRBV5-1
d_gene: -
CDR3aa: CASSLGGSGANVLTF
CDR3nt: TGCGCCAGCAGCCTAGGGGGCTCTGGGGCCAACGTCCTGACTTTC

len: 16
abundance: -
j_gene: TRBJ2-3
v_gene: TRBV7-9
d_gene: -
CDR3aa: CASSFLRGRFTDTQYF
CDR3nt: TGTGCCAGCAGCTTCTTGCGGGGTCGGTTCACAGATACGCAGTATTTT

len: 12
abundance: once
j_gene: TRBJ2-3
v_gene: TRBV11-2
d_gene: -
CDR3aa: CASSFSTDTQYF
CDR3nt: TGTGCCAGCAGCTTTAGCACAGATACGCAGTATTTT

len: 15
abundance: -
j_gene: TRBJ2-7
v_gene: TRBV7-2
d_gene: -
CDR3aa: CASSLAGSSSYEQYF
CDR3nt: TGTGCCAGCAGCTTAGCGGGGTCGTCCTCCTACGAGCAGTACTTC

len: 14
abundance: -
j_gene: TRBJ1-1
v_gene: TRBV6-2/TRBV6-3
d_gene: -
CDR3aa: CASSITGRGTEAFF
CDR3nt: TGTGCCAGCAGCATAACAGGGAGAGGCACTGAAGCTTTCTTT

len: 15
abundance: once
j_gene: TRBJ1-5
v_gene: TRBV7-9
d_gene: -
CDR3aa: CASSLGGWGGQPQHF
CDR3nt: TGTGCCAGCAGCTTAGGGGGTTGGGGTGGTCAGCCCCAGCATTTT

len: 11
abundance: -
j_gene: TRBJ2-7
v_gene: TRBV30
d_gene: -
CDR3aa: CAWSNKGEQYF
CDR3nt: TGTGCCTGGAGTAATAAGGGGGAGCAGTACTTC

len: 12
abundance: -
j_gene: TRBJ1-4
v_gene: TRBV6-5
d_gene: -
CDR3aa: CASSQGREKLFF
CDR3nt: TGTGCCAGCAGTCAGGGACGTGAAAAACTGTTTTTT

len: 13
abundance: -
j_gene: TRBJ1-1
v_gene: TRBV6-6
d_gene: -
CDR3aa: CASRGTSNTEAFF
CDR3nt: TGTGCCAGCCGGGGGACATCCAACACTGAAGCTTTCTTT

len: 9
abundance: -
j_gene: TRBJ1-2
v_gene: TRBV29-1
d_gene: -
CDR3aa: CSVEDSYTF
CDR3nt: TGCAGCGTTGAAGACAGCTACACCTTC

len: 14
abundance: -
j_gene: TRBJ1-2
v_gene: TRBV19
d_gene: TRBD1
CDR3aa: CASRRTGVSYGYTF
CDR3nt: TGTGCCAGTAGGAGGACAGGGGTTAGCTATGGCTACACCTTC

len: 15
abundance: -
j_gene: TRBJ1-3
v_gene: TRBV2
d_gene: TRBD1
CDR3aa: CASTASRTGGNTIYF
CDR3nt: TGTGCCAGCACTGCTTCCCGGACAGGGGGAAACACCATATATTTT

len: 14
abundance: -
j_gene: TRBJ1-5
v_gene: TRBV2
d_gene: -
CDR3aa: CASSLQGLRQPQHF
CDR3nt: TGTGCCAGCAGTTTACAGGGTCTACGTCAGCCCCAGCATTTT

len: 15
abundance: -
j_gene: TRBJ1-6
v_gene: TRBV7-3
d_gene: -
CDR3aa: CASSLTRGSNSPLHF
CDR3nt: TGTGCCAGCAGCTTAACGAGAGGGTCCAATTCACCCCTCCACTTT

len: 14
abundance: -
j_gene: TRBJ1-5
v_gene: TRBV7-9
d_gene: -
CDR3aa: CASSFGGNNQPQHF
CDR3nt: TGTGCCAGCAGCTTCGGCGGTAACAATCAGCCCCAGCATTTT

len: 13
abundance: -
j_gene: TRBJ1-1
v_gene: TRBV12-5
d_gene: TRBD1
CDR3aa: CASGLVGGSEAFF
CDR3nt: TGTGCTAGTGGTTTGGTAGGGGGCTCTGAAGCTTTCTTT

len: 14
abundance: -
j_gene: TRBJ2-5
v_gene: TRBV7-9
d_gene: -
CDR3aa: CASSKQSRGETQYF
CDR3nt: TGTGCCAGCAGCAAACAATCCCGAGGAGAGACCCAGTACTTC

len: 16
abundance: -
j_gene: TRBJ1-4
v_gene: TRBV19
d_gene: -
CDR3aa: CASSRGAQTTNEKLFF
CDR3nt: TGTGCCAGTAGTAGAGGGGCCCAAACAACTAATGAAAAACTGTTTTTT

len: 15
abundance: -
j_gene: TRBJ2-6
v_gene: TRBV2
d_gene: TRBD1
CDR3aa: CASRSTGAGANVLTF
CDR3nt: TGTGCCAGCAGATCTACAGGGGCTGGGGCCAACGTCCTGACTTTC

len: 16
abundance: -
j_gene: TRBJ1-5
v_gene: TRBV28
d_gene: TRBD1
CDR3aa: CASSLGQGVGNQPQHF
CDR3nt: TGTGCCAGCAGTCTCGGACAGGGCGTCGGCAATCAGCCCCAGCATTTT

len: 15
abundance: -
j_gene: TRBJ1-4
v_gene: TRBV5-1
d_gene: -
CDR3aa: CASSLERPTNEKLFF
CDR3nt: TGCGCCAGCAGCTTGGAGAGGCCAACTAATGAAAAACTGTTTTTT